This passage covers 26 T cell receptor beta chains from one sample sequenced in a study of tumor-infiltrating lymphocytes in localized non-small cell lung cancer. Profiled with immunoSEQ multiplex PCR; TCRdb holds only in-frame clones, not every one. The sample yields about 16,000 clones, roughly 78% seen once. The source material was lung tumor tissue. Receptors originate from a human donor with non-small cell lung cancer.

The genes are TRBV11-2 and TRBJ2-1; TRBD2 is a possible D gene (6 bases). The CDR3 runs to 15 residues. In germline, CDR1 is SGHAT, CDR2 FQNNGV. V shed 4 bases and J shed 7 bases, with 17 bases lying between them. Here the CDR3 reads CASSSVGGPGNEQFF. The DNA of the CDR3 is TGTGCCAGCAGCTCGGTGGGAGGCCCCGGGAATGAGCAGTTCTTC.

This clone turned up a few times. The J gene is TRBJ2-3, the V gene TRBV10-3, with 8 bases lining up with TRBD2. The CDR3 contains 15 residues. The germline V gene has CDR1 ENHRY and CDR2 SYGVKD. The V segment lost 6 bases and the J segment 1 base; nucleotides outside the gene matches: 6. The CDR3, as DNA: TGTGCCATCAGCAGAGCGGGGGTCGGCACAGATACGCAGTATTTT. It specifies CAISRAGVGTDTQYF.

V is TRBV5-1 and J is TRBJ2-3; D perhaps matches TRBD2 (6 bases). V was pared by 7 bases and J by 5 bases, with 20 bases between. Germline V lookup: CDR1 SGHRS, CDR2 YFSETQ. This CDR3 region has 15 residues. This CDR3 is CASAGTPTAGDTQYF. The CDR3, as DNA: TGCGCCAGCGCCGGGACTCCAACCGCCGGAGATACGCAGTATTTT.

V usage is TRBV6-5 and J usage is TRBJ1-1; D unclear. V was clipped by 6 bases and J by 11 bases, with 16 bases between them. The CDR3 spans 12 residues. Germline V CDR1 and CDR2: MNHEY, SVGAGI. CDR3 in amino acids: CASSHLPGFAFF. The DNA for the CDR3 is TGTGCCAGCAGCCACCTCCCGGGGTTTGCTTTCTTT.

V usage is TRBV28 and J usage is TRBJ2-7; TRBD1 matches 11 bases. The trim removed 10 bases at V and 0 bases at J, leaving 8 bases unmatched. Germline CDR1 is MDHEN and CDR2 is SYDVKM. The CDR3 loop spans 15 amino acids. Here the CDR3 reads CATTTGTGGSYEQYF. The CDR3 bases are TGTGCCACCACTACGGGGACAGGGGGCTCCTACGAGCAGTACTTC.

The CDR3 here is CASSLATGNSPLHF. The DNA of the CDR3 is TGTGCCAGCAGCTTGGCCACGGGGAATTCACCCCTCCACTTT. The chain joins TRBV5-8 to TRBJ1-6; unclear D gene. The ends were cut back, 0 bases at V and 7 bases at J, with 8 bases in the middle. The CDR3 length is 14 residues. CDR1 is SGHTS and CDR2 is YDEGEE in the germline V gene.

The rearrangement uses TRBV5-6 and TRBJ1-1, with D hard to call. The germline V and J ends were trimmed by 5 bases and 0 bases, with 11 bases remaining between them. CDR1 SGHDT and CDR2 YYEEEE come from the germline V gene. The CDR3 sequence is 14 residues long. CDR3 residues: CASSKRGMNTEAFF. CDR3 DNA sequence: TGTGCCAGCAGTAAAAGAGGCATGAACACTGAAGCTTTCTTT.

The chain is built from TRBV2 and TRBJ1-2; TRBD1 agrees at 10 bases. The CDR3 spans 14 residues. V shed 4 bases, J shed 3 bases, and the junction held 2 bases outside the gene matches. CDR1 is SNHLY, CDR2 FYNNEI, per germline. DNA for the CDR3: TGTGCCAGCAGTGGGGACAGGGGCGACTATGGCTACACCTTC. Residues: CASSGDRGDYGYTF. The variable domain in full, completed from reference TRBV2 and TRBJ1-2, reads EPEVTQTPSHQVTQMGQEVILRCVPISNHLYFYWYRQILGQKVEFLVSFYNNEISEKSEIFDDQFSVERPDGSNFTLKIRSTKLEDSAMYFCASSGDRGDYGYTFGSGTRLTVV.

The rearrangement uses TRBV7-9 and TRBJ1-4, with D possibly matching TRBD1 (6 bases). The CDR3 totals 16 residues. Trimming left V 5 bases short and J 5 bases short, with 18 bases between. Germline lookup yields CDR1 SEHNR and CDR2 FQNEAQ (reference sequence). Here the CDR3 reads CASSHSGEPYNEKLFF. CDR3 nucleotides: TGTGCCAGCAGCCACTCAGGGGAGCCCTACAATGAAAAACTGTTTTTT.

The chain combines TRBV7-2 with TRBJ2-3; possible D gene TRBD2, 6 bases. V gave up 1 base and J gave up 6 bases, with 11 bases separating them. The CDR3 spans 14 residues. Germline-derived CDR1 and CDR2 are SGHTA and FQGNSA. This CDR3 reads CASSLGGGRDTQYF. The DNA of the CDR3 is TGTGCCAGCAGCTTAGGGGGAGGTAGGGATACGCAGTATTTT.

V usage is TRBV18 and J usage is TRBJ2-5; D gene ambiguous. The length of the CDR3 is 11 residues. V was cut by 3 bases and J by 5 bases, with 4 bases left in between. Germline loops: CDR1 KGHSH, CDR2 LQKENI. The CDR3 DNA reads as TGTGCCAGCTCACCTGCCGAGACCCAGTACTTC. Translating it yields CASSPAETQYF.

This clone was seen a few times. This chain connects TRBV7-2 to TRBJ1-1; D unclear. CDR1 is SGHTA, CDR2 FQGNSA, per germline. V shed 5 bases and J shed 10 bases, with 5 bases lying between them. CDR3 length equals 9 residues. CDR3 amino acids: CASSLGAFF. The CDR3, as DNA: TGTGCCAGCAGCCTCGGAGCTTTCTTT.

This clone was recorded a few times. The gene calls are TRBV6-6 and TRBJ1-2; D may be TRBD1 (6 bases). V was clipped by 5 bases and J by 3 bases, with 13 bases between them. CDR1 MNHNY and CDR2 SVGAGI come from the germline V gene (reference sequence). The CDR3 sequence is 14 residues long. The CDR3 loop is CASSQVGQYYGYTF. Here the CDR3 DNA reads TGTGCCAGCAGTCAAGTTGGACAGTACTATGGCTACACCTTC.

The chain joins TRBV6-5 to TRBJ1-2; D unresolved. Germline assignment: CDR1 MNHEY and CDR2 SVGAGI. The CDR3 spans 13 residues. Trimming stripped 6 bases from V and 0 bases from J, with 8 bases between. The CDR3 sequence is CASRLRANYGYTF. The CDR3 DNA reads TGTGCCAGCAGACTTCGGGCTAACTATGGCTACACCTTC.

The chain carries TRBV9 and TRBJ1-5; D is unresolved. Trimming stripped 0 bases from V and 3 bases from J, with 10 bases between. CDR1 and CDR2 (germline): SGDLS, YYNGEE. This CDR3 has 15 amino acids. The CDR3, as DNA: TGTGCCAGCAGCGTAGTAGAAGGCCTCAATCAGCCCCAGCATTTT. Protein sequence: CASSVVEGLNQPQHF.

The rearrangement uses TRBV10-1 and TRBJ2-1; D perhaps matches TRBD1 (7 bases). V was shortened by 10 bases and J by 2 bases, with 18 bases between the two germline ends. Germline V lookup: CDR1 WNHNN, CDR2 SYGVQD (reference sequence). There are 15 residues in the CDR3. CDR3 amino acids: CATGRSGGAYNEQFF. The CDR3 DNA sequence: TGCGCCACCGGGAGATCAGGGGGAGCCTACAATGAGCAGTTCTTC.

This chain connects TRBV5-4 to TRBJ2-1; D ambiguous. The CDR3 extends over 16 amino acids. The germline CDR1 and CDR2 sequences are SGHNT and YYREEE (reference sequence). V dropped 3 bases and J dropped 0 bases, with 13 bases sitting between them. CDR3 coding DNA: TGTGCCAGCAGCTCGCCCAAGGGCAGCTCCTACAATGAGCAGTTCTTC. Translating gives CASSSPKGSSYNEQFF.

The chain recombines TRBV6-5 with TRBJ1-2; possible D gene TRBD1, 6 bases. Germline V lookup: CDR1 MNHEY, CDR2 SVGAGI. The CDR3 consists of 13 residues. The V end lost 5 bases, the J end lost 5 bases, and 12 bases lay between the germline ends. CDR3 amino acids: CASSPGQIYGYTF. CDR3 nucleotides: TGTGCCAGCAGTCCCGGACAGATTTATGGCTACACCTTC.

The genes are TRBV29-1 and TRBJ2-1, with 7 nucleotides matching TRBD2. Trimming removed 0 bases from V and 10 bases from J; junction bases left unmatched: 3. CDR1 SQVTM and CDR2 ANQGSEA come from the germline V gene. The CDR3 contains 12 residues. The CDR3 reads CSVEEGRGEQFF. The DNA for the CDR3 is TGCAGCGTTGAAGAGGGGCGGGGGGAGCAGTTCTTC.

A few counts support this clone. The V gene is TRBV29-1, the J gene TRBJ2-1; D perhaps matches TRBD1 (5 bases). The CDR3 length is 9 residues. V shed 3 bases and J shed 15 bases, with 9 bases lying between them. Germline V gene data show CDR1 as SQVTM and CDR2 as ANQGSEA. CDR3 coding DNA: TGCAGCGTTGATACAGGAACGTTCTTC. It translates to CSVDTGTFF.

In this sample, this clone turned up a few times. V is TRBV28 and J is TRBJ1-2, with D maybe TRBD1 (5 bases). Germline assignment: CDR1 MDHEN and CDR2 SYDVKM. With 3 bases removed from V and 8 bases from J, the gap between germline ends came to 7 bases. This CDR3 region has 11 residues. The chain's CDR3 is CASSFRDGYTF. CDR3 nucleotide sequence: TGTGCCAGCAGTTTCAGGGACGGCTACACCTTC.

The gene calls are TRBV21-1 and TRBJ2-7. TRBV21-1 is a pseudogene locus. The CDR3 is 14 amino acids. As DNA, the CDR3 is TGTGCCAGCAGCTGGGTGAAGAGCTCCTACGAGCAGTACTTC. Translating gives CASSWVKSSYEQYF.

The gene calls are TRBV29-1 and TRBJ2-2, with D possibly being TRBD2 (5 bases). V lost 6 bases, J lost 6 bases, and 17 bases lay in between. CDR1 SQVTM and CDR2 ANQGSEA come from the germline V gene. The CDR3 consists of 14 residues. For the CDR3, the DNA is TGCAGCGTCAGGACTGCCCTCCTTTCCGGGGAGCTGTTTTTT. Amino acid sequence: CSVRTALLSGELFF.

This clone came up once. The chain couples TRBV29-1 to TRBJ1-2, with D unresolved. The CDR3 loop spans 12 amino acids. Trimming shortened V by 3 bases and J by 2 bases, and 7 bases separated the two germline ends. Germline CDR1 reads SQVTM; CDR2 reads ANQGSEA. The DNA of the CDR3 is TGCAGCGTTGATAGGGCGAACTATGGCTACACCTTC. Translation gives CSVDRANYGYTF.

DNA for the CDR3: TGTGCCAGCGGAGCTTTCTCAGATACGCAGTATTTT. Translation gives CASGAFSDTQYF. The chain carries TRBV7-2 and TRBJ2-3; D is uncertain. V lost 8 bases, J lost 4 bases, and 10 bases lay in between. Germline V lookup: CDR1 SGHTA, CDR2 FQGNSA. The CDR3 is 12 amino acids.

The CDR3 loop is CASSSGLALKTQYF. In nucleotides, the CDR3 is TGTGCCAGTAGTTCGGGACTAGCTTTGAAGACCCAGTACTTC. This chain uses TRBV19 with TRBJ2-5; 9 bases fit TRBD2. The junction had 7 bases not matched to a gene; V was cut back by 5 bases and J by 6 bases. CDR3 length: 14 residues. Germline CDR1 and CDR2: LNHDA and SQIVND (reference sequence).